A selection of T cell receptor beta chains follows, all from one sample in a study of beta chain features in type 1 diabetes. Measured with immunoSEQ multiplex PCR; TCRdb has only the in-frame clones, and not every one. The sample includes 350,000 to 450,000 clones, roughly 16% of them seen just once. Specimen: naive CD4+ T cells from blood. The receptors originated from a woman aged 18-35 years in good health. CDR3s include the opening cysteine and the closing phenylalanine or tryptophan. Each record gives: J gene, clone size, D gene, V gene, CDR3 protein, CDR3 DNA. A D gene is named only where the DNA matches it firmly. Clone sizes are given selectively: once, few, many, or a class where the clone is expanded.

j_gene: TRBJ2-5; abundance: -; d_gene: -; v_gene: TRBV18; CDR3aa: CASSPPSGRETQYF; CDR3nt: TGTGCCAGCTCACCTCCTTCAGGGCGGGAGACCCAGTACTTC
j_gene: TRBJ2-4; abundance: -; d_gene: TRBD2; v_gene: TRBV4-1; CDR3aa: CASSPRSGAGFENIQYF; CDR3nt: TGCGCCAGCAGCCCCCGTAGCGGGGCCGGGTTTGAAAACATTCAGTACTTC
j_gene: TRBJ2-2; abundance: -; d_gene: TRBD2; v_gene: TRBV6-5; CDR3aa: CASIGGRASGELFF; CDR3nt: TGTGCCAGCATCGGCGGGAGGGCCTCCGGGGAGCTGTTTTTT
j_gene: TRBJ2-1; abundance: -; d_gene: -; v_gene: TRBV9; CDR3aa: CASSALASGEQFF; CDR3nt: TGTGCCAGCAGCGCGCTAGCATCGGGTGAGCAGTTCTTC
j_gene: TRBJ1-2; abundance: -; d_gene: TRBD1; v_gene: TRBV28; CDR3aa: CASSLRQGAGYGYTF; CDR3nt: TGTGCCAGCAGCCTTCGACAGGGGGCGGGCTATGGCTACACCTTC
j_gene: TRBJ1-1; abundance: few; d_gene: -; v_gene: TRBV7-9; CDR3aa: CASSLLSVNTEAFF; CDR3nt: TGTGCCAGCAGCTTACTTAGCGTGAACACTGAAGCTTTCTTT
j_gene: TRBJ2-7; abundance: -; d_gene: TRBD2; v_gene: TRBV25-1; CDR3aa: CASSDSGRTSYEQYF; CDR3nt: TGTGCCAGCAGTGATAGCGGGAGGACCTCCTACGAGCAGTACTTC
j_gene: TRBJ2-1; abundance: few; d_gene: TRBD1; v_gene: TRBV5-1; CDR3aa: CASRETGARSNEQFF; CDR3nt: TGCGCCAGCCGCGAAACAGGGGCGCGAAGCAATGAGCAGTTCTTC
j_gene: TRBJ2-1; abundance: -; d_gene: TRBD2; v_gene: TRBV19; CDR3aa: CASRFLTSGSFNEQFF; CDR3nt: TGTGCCAGTAGATTCCTTACTAGCGGGAGTTTCAATGAGCAGTTCTTC
j_gene: TRBJ2-7; abundance: few; d_gene: -; v_gene: TRBV6-5; CDR3aa: CASSYHKGTGGQQYF; CDR3nt: TGTGCCAGCAGTTACCATAAAGGGACTGGGGGACAGCAGTACTTC
j_gene: TRBJ1-4; abundance: -; d_gene: -; v_gene: TRBV28; CDR3aa: CASSLSGEKLFF; CDR3nt: TGTGCCAGCAGTTTATCCGGTGAAAAACTGTTTTTT